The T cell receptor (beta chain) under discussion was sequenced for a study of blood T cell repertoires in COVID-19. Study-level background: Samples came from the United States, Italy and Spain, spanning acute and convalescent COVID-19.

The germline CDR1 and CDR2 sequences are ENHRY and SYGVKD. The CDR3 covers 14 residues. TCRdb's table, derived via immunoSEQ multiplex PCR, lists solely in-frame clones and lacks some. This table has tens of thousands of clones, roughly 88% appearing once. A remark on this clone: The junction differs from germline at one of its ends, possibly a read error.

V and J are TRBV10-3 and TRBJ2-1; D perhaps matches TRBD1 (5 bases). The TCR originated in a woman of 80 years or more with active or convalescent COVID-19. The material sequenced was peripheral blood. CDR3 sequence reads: CAINEQGSYNEQFF. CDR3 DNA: TGTGCCATCAATGAGCAGGGCTCCTACAATGAGCAGTTCTTC.